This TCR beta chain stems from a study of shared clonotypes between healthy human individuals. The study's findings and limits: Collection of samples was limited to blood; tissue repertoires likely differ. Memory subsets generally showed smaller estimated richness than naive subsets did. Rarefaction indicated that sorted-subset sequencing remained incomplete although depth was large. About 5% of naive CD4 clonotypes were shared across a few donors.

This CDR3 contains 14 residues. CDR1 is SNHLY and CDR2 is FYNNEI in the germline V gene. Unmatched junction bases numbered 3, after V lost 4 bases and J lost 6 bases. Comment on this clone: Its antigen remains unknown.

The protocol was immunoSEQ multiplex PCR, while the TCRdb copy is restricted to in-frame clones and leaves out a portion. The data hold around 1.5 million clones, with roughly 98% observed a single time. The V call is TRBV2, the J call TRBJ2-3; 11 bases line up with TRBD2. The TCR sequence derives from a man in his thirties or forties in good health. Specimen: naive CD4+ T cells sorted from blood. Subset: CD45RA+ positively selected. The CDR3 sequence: CASSVTSGSDTQYF. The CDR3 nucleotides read TGTGCCAGCAGTGTAACTAGCGGGAGTGATACGCAGTATTTT. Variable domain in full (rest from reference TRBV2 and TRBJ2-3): EPEVTQTPSHQVTQMGQEVILRCVPISNHLYFYWYRQILGQKVEFLVSFYNNEISEKSEIFDDQFSVERPDGSNFTLKIRSTKLEDSAMYFCASSVTSGSDTQYFGPGTRLTVL.